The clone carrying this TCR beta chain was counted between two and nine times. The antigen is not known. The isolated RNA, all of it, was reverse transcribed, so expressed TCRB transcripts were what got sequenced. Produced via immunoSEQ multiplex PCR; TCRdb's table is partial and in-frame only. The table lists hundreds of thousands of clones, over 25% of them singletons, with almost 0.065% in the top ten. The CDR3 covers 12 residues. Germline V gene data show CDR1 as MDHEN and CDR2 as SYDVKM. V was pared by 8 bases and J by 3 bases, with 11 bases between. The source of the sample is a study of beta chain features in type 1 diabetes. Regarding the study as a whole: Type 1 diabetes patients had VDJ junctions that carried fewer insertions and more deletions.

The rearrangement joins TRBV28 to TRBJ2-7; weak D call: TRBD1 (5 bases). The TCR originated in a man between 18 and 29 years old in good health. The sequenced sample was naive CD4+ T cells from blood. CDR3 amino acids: CASFSDSYEQYF. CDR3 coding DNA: TGTGCCAGCTTTTCAGACAGCTACGAGCAGTACTTC.